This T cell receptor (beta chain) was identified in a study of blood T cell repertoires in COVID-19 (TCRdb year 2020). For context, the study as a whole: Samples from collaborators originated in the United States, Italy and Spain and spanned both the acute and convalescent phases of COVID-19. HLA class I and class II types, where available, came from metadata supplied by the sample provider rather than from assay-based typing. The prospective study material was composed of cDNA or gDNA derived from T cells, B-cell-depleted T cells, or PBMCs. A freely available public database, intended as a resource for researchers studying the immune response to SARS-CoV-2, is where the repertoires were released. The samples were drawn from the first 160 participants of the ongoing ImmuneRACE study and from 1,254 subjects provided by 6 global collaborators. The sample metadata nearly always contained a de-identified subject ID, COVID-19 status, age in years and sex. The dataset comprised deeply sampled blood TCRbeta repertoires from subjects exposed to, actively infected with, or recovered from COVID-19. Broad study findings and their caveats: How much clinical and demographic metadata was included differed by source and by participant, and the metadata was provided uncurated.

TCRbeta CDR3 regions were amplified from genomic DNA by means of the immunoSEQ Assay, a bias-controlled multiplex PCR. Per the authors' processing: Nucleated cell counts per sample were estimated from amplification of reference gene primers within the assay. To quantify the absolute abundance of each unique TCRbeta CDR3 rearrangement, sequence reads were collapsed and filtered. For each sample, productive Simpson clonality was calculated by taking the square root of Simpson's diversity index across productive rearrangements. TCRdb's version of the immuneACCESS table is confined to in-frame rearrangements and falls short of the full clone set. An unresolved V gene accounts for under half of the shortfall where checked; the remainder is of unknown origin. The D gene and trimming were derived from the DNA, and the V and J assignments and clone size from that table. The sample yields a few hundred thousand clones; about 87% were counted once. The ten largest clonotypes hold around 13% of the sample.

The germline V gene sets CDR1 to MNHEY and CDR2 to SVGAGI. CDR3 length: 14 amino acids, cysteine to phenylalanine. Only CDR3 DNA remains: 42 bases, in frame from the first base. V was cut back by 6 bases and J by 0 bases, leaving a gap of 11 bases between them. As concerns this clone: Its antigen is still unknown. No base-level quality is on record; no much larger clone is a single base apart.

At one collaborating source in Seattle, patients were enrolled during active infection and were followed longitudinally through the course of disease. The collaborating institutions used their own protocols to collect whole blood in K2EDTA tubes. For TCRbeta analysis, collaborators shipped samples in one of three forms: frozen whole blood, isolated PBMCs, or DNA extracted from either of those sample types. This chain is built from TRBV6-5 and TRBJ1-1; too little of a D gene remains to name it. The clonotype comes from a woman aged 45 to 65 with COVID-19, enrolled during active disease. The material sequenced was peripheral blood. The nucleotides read TGTGCCAGCAGGGATTACACTATGAACACTGAAGCTTTCTTT. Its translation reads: CASRDYTMNTEAFF.